This TCR beta chain comes out of a study of OX40 agonist ivuxolimab in advanced cancers. Background on the study: Patients received the agonistic anti-OX40 (CD134) antibody ivuxolimab.

Germline V gives CDR1 SNHLY, CDR2 FYNNEI. V lost 6 bases to trimming and J lost 0 bases, with 12 bases between them. CDR3 length: 15 residues. Study outcomes and limitations: It was also the case that some nonresponders had low normalized T-cell clonal expansion.

This clone was detected many times. Its target is unknown. Profiling relied on immunoSEQ multiplex PCR, and the TCRdb table lists in-frame clones only, not all of them. The table includes tens of thousands of clones, 70% to 90% detected once. This receptor was taken from an adult with an advanced solid tumor such as melanoma, head and neck, liver or kidney cancer. V is TRBV2 and J is TRBJ1-5; D ambiguous. The specimen was CD4+ or CD8+ T cells sorted from blood, collected in a trial of the OX40 agonist ivuxolimab. For the CDR3, the DNA is TGTGCCAGCAGAGCCGGACGGTTTAGCAATCAGCCCCAGCATTTT. Its protein product is CASRAGRFSNQPQHF. Together with reference TRBV2 and TRBJ1-5, the CDR3 gives the full variable domain: EPEVTQTPSHQVTQMGQEVILRCVPISNHLYFYWYRQILGQKVEFLVSFYNNEISEKSEIFDDQFSVERPDGSNFTLKIRSTKLEDSAMYFCASRAGRFSNQPQHFGDGTRLSIL.